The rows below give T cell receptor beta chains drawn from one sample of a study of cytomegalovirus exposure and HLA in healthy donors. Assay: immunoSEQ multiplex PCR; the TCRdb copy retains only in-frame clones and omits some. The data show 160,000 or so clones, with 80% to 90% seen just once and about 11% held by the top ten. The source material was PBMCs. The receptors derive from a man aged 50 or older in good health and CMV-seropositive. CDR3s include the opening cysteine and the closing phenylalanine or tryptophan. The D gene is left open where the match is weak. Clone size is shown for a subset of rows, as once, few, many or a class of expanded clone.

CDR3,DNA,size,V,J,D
CASGSSDRVGETQYF,TGTGCCAGCGGCTCGTCGGACAGGGTGGGAGAGACCCAGTACTTC,-,TRBV7-9,TRBJ2-5,TRBD1
CASSLSGLAASTDTQYF,TGTGCCAGCAGTTTATCGGGACTAGCGGCAAGCACAGATACGCAGTATTTT,-,TRBV28,TRBJ2-3,TRBD2
CASSELGETQYF,TGTGCCAGCAGTGAACTCGGGGAGACCCAGTACTTC,-,TRBV25-1,TRBJ2-5,-
CASSYGQGNTGELFF,TGTGCCAGCAGTTACGGACAGGGGAACACCGGGGAGCTGTTTTTT,-,TRBV28,TRBJ2-2,TRBD1
CASSQSAVRGTGGEKLFF,TGTGCCAGCAGCCAAAGTGCTGTCCGAGGGACAGGGGGTGAAAAACTGTTTTTT,-,TRBV21-1,TRBJ1-4,-
CAAGGAYNEQFF,TGCGCCGCCGGGGGTGCCTACAATGAGCAGTTCTTC,-,TRBV6-5,TRBJ2-1,-
CASSVGVSETYEQYF,TGTGCCAGCAGCGTAGGAGTCTCCGAAACCTACGAGCAGTACTTC,-,TRBV9,TRBJ2-7,-
CASSAGGGTEAFF,TGTGCCAGTAGTGCCGGGGGGGGCACTGAAGCTTTCTTT,-,TRBV19,TRBJ1-1,-
CASSWDRGIGELFF,TGTGCCAGCAGCTGGGACAGGGGCATCGGGGAGCTGTTTTTT,-,TRBV7-9,TRBJ2-2,TRBD1
CASSSPAGGTDTQYF,TGTGCCAGCAGCTCCCCAGCGGGGGGGACAGATACGCAGTATTTT,-,TRBV9,TRBJ2-3,TRBD2
CASSLRGSSTDTQYF,TGTGCCAGCAGCTTACGGGGATCGAGCACAGATACGCAGTATTTT,-,TRBV7-3,TRBJ2-3,-
CASSATGTSRDEQYF,TGTGCCAGCAGTGCGACCGGGACTTCTAGGGACGAGCAGTACTTC,few,TRBV28,TRBJ2-7,-
CASSSVGGDNQPQHF,TGTGCCAGCTCAAGCGTTGGGGGGGACAATCAGCCCCAGCATTTT,-,TRBV18,TRBJ1-5,-
CASSPREGGGAGELFF,TGTGCCAGCAGCCCACGGGAGGGTGGTGGGGCCGGGGAGCTGTTTTTT,-,TRBV9,TRBJ2-2,TRBD2
CASSLGTGANTEAFF,TGTGCCAGCAGTTTGGGGACAGGGGCGAACACTGAAGCTTTCTTT,-,TRBV28,TRBJ1-1,TRBD1
CASSQDWPNSPNTGELFF,TGCGCCAGCAGCCAAGATTGGCCCAACAGTCCGAACACCGGGGAGCTGTTTTTT,-,TRBV4-3,TRBJ2-2,-
CASSQGADEKLFF,TGTGCCAGCAGCCAGGGGGCTGATGAAAAACTGTTTTTT,-,TRBV7-3,TRBJ1-4,TRBD1
CASSRWTSGGEGNEQFF,TGTGCCAGCAGCAGGTGGACTAGCGGGGGGGAAGGGAATGAGCAGTTCTTC,-,TRBV11-3,TRBJ2-1,TRBD2
CASSFDSQKGQPQHF,TGTGCCAGCAGCTTCGACAGTCAGAAGGGCCAGCCCCAGCATTTT,once,TRBV5-5,TRBJ1-5,-
CASSQVLAGGPNEQFF,TGTGCCAGCAGCCAAGTGTTAGCGGGAGGTCCCAATGAGCAGTTCTTC,-,TRBV4-2,TRBJ2-1,TRBD2
CSVEGPDRRSYNEQFF,TGCAGCGTTGAAGGACCAGACAGACGCTCCTACAATGAGCAGTTCTTC,-,TRBV29-1,TRBJ2-1,-
CASSPGQRFGGDTGELFF,TGTGCCAGCTCACCGGGACAGCGATTCGGGGGGGACACCGGGGAGCTGTTTTTT,-,TRBV18,TRBJ2-2,-
CASGPGDRGSDTQYF,TGTGCTAGTGGTCCGGGGGACAGGGGGTCAGATACGCAGTATTTT,-,TRBV12-5,TRBJ2-3,TRBD1
CASMSGYYNEQFF,TGTGCCAGCATGAGCGGATACTACAATGAGCAGTTCTTC,few,TRBV6-5,TRBJ2-1,-
CASTSRSRGTDTQYF,TGTGCCAGTACCTCTAGGTCTCGCGGCACAGATACGCAGTATTTT,-,TRBV19,TRBJ2-3,-
CAWRLQGSYEQYF,TGTGCCTGGAGACTACAGGGTTCCTACGAGCAGTACTTC,-,TRBV30,TRBJ2-7,-
CARSASNTDRASSGNTIYF,TGTGCCAGAAGCGCCTCCAATACGGACAGGGCGAGCTCTGGAAACACCATATATTTT,-,TRBV5-3,TRBJ1-3,TRBD1
CATSTSSGANVLTF,TGTGCCACCAGCACTAGCTCTGGGGCCAACGTCCTGACTTTC,-,TRBV15,TRBJ2-6,-
CASSPGQGDKFF,TGTGCCAGCTCACCCGGACAGGGTGATAAATTTTTT,-,TRBV18,TRBJ1-5,TRBD1
CASSRASGRGNYEQYF,TGTGCCAGCAGCCGAGCTAGCGGGAGAGGGAACTACGAGCAGTACTTC,-,TRBV27,TRBJ2-7,TRBD2
CASSQDEGEQPQHF,TGTGCCAGCAGCCAAGATGAGGGTGAGCAGCCCCAGCATTTT,-,TRBV4-1,TRBJ1-5,-
CASSASRPGEQYF,TGTGCCAGCAGCGCCAGCCGCCCGGGGGAGCAGTACTTC,-,TRBV14,TRBJ2-7,-
CASSAAGETYF,TGTGCCAGCAGCGCCGCGGGGGAGACGTACTTC,-,TRBV5-4,TRBJ2-7,TRBD2
CASSSGGSSYEQYF,TGTGCCAGTAGTAGCGGGGGAAGCTCCTACGAGCAGTACTTC,once,TRBV19,TRBJ2-7,TRBD2
CASSQGTSGGAGGELFF,TGCGCCAGCAGCCAGGGGACTAGCGGGGGGGCAGGCGGGGAGCTGTTTTTT,-,TRBV4-3,TRBJ2-2,TRBD2
CASSMVRGTEAFF,TGTGCCAGCAGCATGGTCCGAGGGACTGAAGCTTTCTTT,once,TRBV28,TRBJ1-1,-